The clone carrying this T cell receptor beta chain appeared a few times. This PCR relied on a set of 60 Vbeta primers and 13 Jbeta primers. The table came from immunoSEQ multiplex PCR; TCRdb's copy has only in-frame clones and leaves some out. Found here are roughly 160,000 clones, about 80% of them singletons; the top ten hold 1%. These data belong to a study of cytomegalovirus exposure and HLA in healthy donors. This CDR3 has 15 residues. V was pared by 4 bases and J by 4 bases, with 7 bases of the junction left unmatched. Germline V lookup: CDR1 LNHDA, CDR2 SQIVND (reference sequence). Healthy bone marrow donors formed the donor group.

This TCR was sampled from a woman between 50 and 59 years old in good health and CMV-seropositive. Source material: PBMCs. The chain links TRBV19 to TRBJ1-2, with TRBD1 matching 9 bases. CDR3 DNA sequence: TGTGCCAGTAGTACGAAGGGGACAGGGAGCTATGGCTACACCTTC. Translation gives CASSTKGTGSYGYTF.